A single sample is the source of the 28 T cell receptor beta chains below, sequenced in a study of blood T cells in healthy people across ages. Primers used in a second PCR of about 7 to 12 cycles were a sample-barcoded 5' primer and a J-beta primer mix. A single record per CDR3 protein comes from TCRdb applying MiXCR to the 5' RACE reads. This sample has 500,000 to 650,000 distinct CDR3 sequences, with about 26% found just once. These data were also reused for a study on T cells of mothers and their children.

Sequenced sample: blood. Receptors were obtained from a boy under 10 years old in good health.

This clonotype was detected a few times. The chain links TRBV11-3 to TRBJ2-1; 7 nucleotides agree with TRBD2. Germline V gene lookup returns CDR1 SGHNT and CDR2 YENEEA. V was clipped by 0 bases and J by 4 bases; unmatched bases: 3. CDR3 length equals 15 residues. The CDR3 spells CASSLDSGPYNEQFF. CDR3 in DNA: TGTGCCAGCAGCTTAGATAGCGGGCCTTACAATGAGCAGTTCTTC. The full variable domain, in which reference TRBV11-3 and TRBJ2-1 provide the parts outside the CDR3, is EAGVVQSPRYKIIEKKQPVAFWCNPISGHNTLYWYLQNLGQGPELLIRYENEEAVDDSQLPKDRFSAERLKGVDSTLKIQPAELGDSAVYLCASSLDSGPYNEQFFGPGTRLTVL.

This clonotype has a handful of counts. This chain joins TRBV5-6 and TRBJ2-7, with D uncertain. Germline CDR1 reads SGHDT; CDR2 reads YYEEEE. The CDR3 consists of 14 residues. Deletions cut 0 bases from V and 3 bases from J, with 10 bases between. The CDR3 loop is CASSLASAHYEQYF. The CDR3, as DNA: TGTGCCAGCAGCTTGGCTTCAGCACACTACGAGCAGTACTTC.

V is TRBV5-6 and J is TRBJ2-3; D may be TRBD1 or TRBD2 (6 bases each). The CDR3 length is 15 residues. Germline CDR1 reads SGHDT; CDR2 reads YYEEEE. Deletions cut 6 bases from V and 0 bases from J, with 14 bases between. CDR3 region: CASTTKGGSTDTQYF. As DNA, the CDR3 is TGTGCCAGCACCACGAAGGGGGGTAGCACAGATACGCAGTATTTT. Using reference TRBV5-6 and TRBJ2-3 for the parts outside the CDR3, the full variable domain is DAGVTQSPTHLIKTRGQQVTLRCSPKSGHDTVSWYQQALGQGPQFIFQYYEEEERQRGNFPDRFSGHQFPNYSSELNVNALLLGDSALYLCASTTKGGSTDTQYFGPGTRLTVL.

The chain is built from TRBV6-2 or TRBV6-3 and TRBJ1-1, with D tentatively TRBD1 (5 bases). The CDR3 is 14 amino acids. Per the germline V gene, CDR1 is MNHEY and CDR2 is SVGEGT. V lost 3 bases and J lost 3, with 11 bases in between. Here the CDR3 reads CASSYAGKDTEAFF. CDR3 DNA: TGTGCCAGCAGTTATGCAGGGAAGGACACTGAAGCTTTCTTT.

The chain employs TRBV5-5 and TRBJ1-2; TRBD1 aligns across 9 bases. Germline CDR1 and CDR2: SGHKS and YYEKEE (reference sequence). The CDR3 contains 14 residues. Germline trimming cut 4 bases from V and 7 bases from J; bases unmatched to any gene: 8. CDR3 residues: CASSRDRVKRGYTF. CDR3 DNA: TGTGCCAGCAGCCGGGACAGGGTTAAGCGTGGCTACACCTTC.

This clonotype appeared a few times. The J gene is TRBJ1-2, the V gene TRBV21-1. TRBV21-1 is described as a pseudogene. This CDR3 region has 17 residues. Written as DNA, the CDR3 is TGTGCCAGCAGCAAAGCATGTCCCCTCCCCAGGAACTATGGCTACACCTTC. Translation gives CASSKACPLPRNYGYTF.

This clonotype was detected only a few times. V gene TRBV7-9 combines with J gene TRBJ2-5; 8 bases are a match to TRBD2. Germline CDR1 is SEHNR and CDR2 is FQNEAQ (reference sequence). This CDR3 comprises 16 residues. Trimming at V came to 1 base and at J to 4 bases, leaving 8 bases not matched to a gene. DNA of the CDR3: TGTGCCAGCAGCTTAGAGGCTAGGCTAGCGGGAGAGACCCAGTACTTC. This codes for CASSLEARLAGETQYF.

The gene calls are TRBV29-1 and TRBJ2-2; 10 bases are a match to TRBD2. The V segment lost 4 bases and the J segment 4 bases; nucleotides outside the gene matches: 6. The germline CDR1 and CDR2 sequences are SQVTM and ANQGSEA. The CDR3 loop spans 15 amino acids. The CDR3 DNA reads as TGCAGCGTTGGGGCTAGCGGGAGTCCCACCGGGGAGCTGTTTTTT. Translated, it gives CSVGASGSPTGELFF.

The gene calls are TRBV30 and TRBJ2-3, with D perhaps matching TRBD2 (6 bases). The V end lost 3 bases, the J end lost 9 bases, and 22 bases lay between the germline ends. This CDR3 region has 15 residues. CDR1 and CDR2 (germline): GTSNPN, SVGIG (reference sequence). The CDR3 sequence is CAWSRGPQAGGTQYF. The DNA of the CDR3 is TGTGCCTGGAGCCGAGGCCCCCAGGCCGGAGGGACGCAGTATTTT.

The chain employs TRBV5-1 and TRBJ2-5; D remains ambiguous. Germline V gene sequence: CDR1 SGHRS, CDR2 YFSETQ. Trimming took off 3 bases at V and 1 base at J, with 7 bases between the two ends. The CDR3 is made up of 13 amino acids. The CDR3 region is CASSWTVQETQYF. CDR3 coding DNA: TGCGCCAGCAGCTGGACGGTCCAAGAGACCCAGTACTTC.

This clonotype was seen a few times. The chain employs TRBV6-6 and TRBJ2-7; D is ambiguous. Per germline, CDR1 MNHNY and CDR2 SVGAGI (reference sequence). The CDR3 sequence is 11 residues long. V lost 7 bases to trimming and J lost 7 bases, with 11 bases between them. The CDR3, as DNA: TGTGCCAGCACCGCCGTGGGGGAGCAGTACTTC. As protein: CASTAVGEQYF.

The chain combines TRBV6-5 with TRBJ1-4; no clear D gene. With 5 bases removed from V and 7 bases from J, the gap between germline ends came to 17 bases. CDR1 is MNHEY, CDR2 SVGAGI, per germline. The CDR3 sequence is 15 residues long. DNA for the CDR3: TGTGCCAGCAGTCCCCTTTCCATCGGTTCTGAAAAACTGTTTTTT. Encoded protein: CASSPLSIGSEKLFF.

This clonotype was observed a handful of times. The CDR3 reads CASSFGSGAVETQYF. The CDR3 DNA sequence: TGTGCCAGCAGTTTTGGTAGCGGGGCCGTGGAGACCCAGTACTTC. V is TRBV12-3 or TRBV12-4 and J is TRBJ2-5, with TRBD2 matching 8 bases. This CDR3 spans 15 amino acids. V lost 3 bases to trimming and J lost 5 bases; unmatched junction nucleotides: 8.

In its sample, this clonotype was seen a few times. The gene calls are TRBV20-1 and TRBJ2-5; D gene unclear. The CDR3 totals 15 residues. The V end lost 6 bases, the J end lost 2 bases, and 19 bases lay between the germline ends. CDR1 is DFQATT, CDR2 SNEGSKA, per germline (reference sequence). CDR3 in DNA: TGCAGTGCCGCCTTGCCCCACCGGGCACAAGAGACCCAGTACTTC. It encodes CSAALPHRAQETQYF.

This clonotype turned up a few times. This CDR3 reads CASTLTIAKNIQYF. CDR3 bases: TGTGCCAGCACCTTGACCATAGCCAAAAACATTCAGTACTTC. The genes are TRBV2 and TRBJ2-4; D is uncertain. The V end was cut by 7 bases, the J end by 0 bases, with 10 bases between. The CDR3 extends over 14 amino acids. The V gene's germline CDR1 is SNHLY and CDR2 FYNNEI.

There are a few counts of this clonotype. V is TRBV4-2 and J is TRBJ2-7; 8 bases line up with TRBD1. With 0 bases clipped from V and 7 bases from J, the junction kept 2 bases outside the gene matches. This CDR3 is 13 amino acids long. Germline CDR1 LGHNA, CDR2 YNFKEQ. CDR3 sequence reads: CASSQDRDREQYF. CDR3 in DNA: TGTGCCAGCAGCCAAGATCGGGACAGGGAGCAGTACTTC.

This clonotype was counted a few times. The rearrangement uses TRBV7-2 and TRBJ2-5, with D maybe TRBD2 (5 bases). The CDR3 contains 16 residues. Trimming cost V 4 bases and J 7 bases, with 22 bases left between them. From germline, CDR1 is SGHTA and CDR2 FQGNSA. CDR3 residues: CASSSGKLGRVATQYF. The CDR3 DNA follows: TGTGCCAGCAGCTCGGGGAAACTAGGGCGTGTTGCGACCCAGTACTTC.

This clonotype was seen a handful of times. V and J are TRBV20-1 and TRBJ2-5; 10 nucleotides match TRBD1. CDR1 is DFQATT and CDR2 is SNEGSKA in the germline V gene (reference sequence). The CDR3 is 16 residues long. After removal of 3 bases from V and 11 bases from J, the junction contained 18 bases not matched to a gene. The CDR3 coding sequence is TGCAGTGCTAGGGGTGCCCCTCGGGACAGGGGATTAGAGCAGTACTTC. Translated, it gives CSARGAPRDRGLEQYF.

The sample holds a few counts of this clonotype. V gene TRBV3-1 combines with J gene TRBJ1-1, with unresolved D. V dropped 0 bases and J dropped 3 bases, with 8 bases sitting between them. The germline V gene encodes CDR1 LGHDT and CDR2 YNNKEL (reference sequence). The CDR3 length is 14 residues. DNA for the CDR3: TGTGCCAGCAGCCAAGAAGCAGGAGACACTGAAGCTTTCTTT. Protein sequence: CASSQEAGDTEAFF.

This rearrangement joins TRBV2 to TRBJ2-2; D may be TRBD1 (5 bases). Deletions cut 5 bases from V and 7 bases from J, with 11 bases between. Germline CDR1 is SNHLY and CDR2 is FYNNEI. There are 13 residues in the CDR3. The CDR3, as DNA: TGTGCCAGCAGTTTTCAGGGTAGCGGGGAGCTGTTTTTT. Translating gives CASSFQGSGELFF.

This clonotype has only a few counts. The rearrangement joins TRBV27 to TRBJ1-4, with 10 bases lining up with TRBD1. Germline-derived CDR1 and CDR2 are MNHEY and SMNVEV (reference sequence). The CDR3 runs 15 residues. The junction had 7 bases not matched to a gene; V was cut back by 6 bases and J by 6 bases. CDR3 sequence (DNA): TGTGCCAGCAGCTCCGGGACAGGGGTCTATGAAAAACTGTTTTTT. Encoded protein: CASSSGTGVYEKLFF.

The chain couples TRBV20-1 to TRBJ2-7, with 7 bases lining up with TRBD2. J gave up 2 bases and V 6 bases, and 7 bases lay outside the gene matches. Germline CDR1 and CDR2: DFQATT and SNEGSKA (reference sequence). The CDR3 has 13 residues. The CDR3 nucleotides are TGCAGTGCCAGCTGGGGGGGTACCTACGAGCAGTACTTC. Translated: CSASWGGTYEQYF.

The chain joins TRBV12-3 or TRBV12-4 to TRBJ2-3, with a possible D match to TRBD1 (5 bases). There are 14 residues in the CDR3. With 3 bases removed from V and 0 bases from J, the gap between germline ends came to 7 bases. Here the CDR3 DNA reads TGTGCCAGCAGTTTCAGGGTTAGCACAGATACGCAGTATTTT. Encoded protein: CASSFRVSTDTQYF.

The sample holds a few counts of this clonotype. A much larger clonotype is one base distant, so this may be a read error. The genes are TRBV5-1 and TRBJ2-2, with D possibly TRBD2 on 5 matching bases. The CDR3 consists of 13 residues. Germline CDR1 SGHRS, CDR2 YFSETQ. CDR3 in DNA: TGCGCCAGCAGCATTTCTGGCACCGGGGAGCTGCTTTTT. Its translation is CASSISGTGELLF.

This chain links TRBV19 with TRBJ2-3; D is possibly TRBD1 or TRBD2 (5 bases each). This CDR3 contains 15 residues. Germline CDR1 is LNHDA and CDR2 is SQIVND (reference sequence). Trimming took 6 bases from V and 3 from J, leaving 16 bases between them. CDR3 DNA sequence: TGTGCCAGTAGCCCCGGGGCCCGGTGGACAGATACGCAGTATTTT. Translated: CASSPGARWTDTQYF.

The V and J genes are TRBV10-2 and TRBJ2-5; the D call may be TRBD1 or TRBD2 (5 bases each). This CDR3 comprises 15 residues. Germline values: CDR1 WSHSY, CDR2 SAAADI. V lost 8 bases and J 5 bases, leaving 21 bases between the germline ends. CDR3 sequence: CASQQRGVGMETQYF. The CDR3 DNA reads TGCGCCAGCCAGCAACGAGGGGTAGGAATGGAGACCCAGTACTTC.

The chain carries TRBV13 and TRBJ2-2; 7 bases agree with TRBD1. The V and J ends lost 4 bases and 6 bases, in that order; junction bases with no gene match: 5. Looked up from germline, CDR1 is PRHDT and CDR2 is FYEKMQ (reference sequence). There are 14 residues in the CDR3. The CDR3 DNA is TGTGCCAGCAGCTATACAGGGGCATCCGGGGAGCTGTTTTTT. It specifies CASSYTGASGELFF. The variable domain in full, with the rest retrieved from reference TRBV13 and TRBJ2-2, is AAGVIQSPRHLIKEKRETATLKCYPIPRHDTVYWYQQGPGQDPQFLISFYEKMQSDKGSIPDRFSAQQFSDYHSELNMSSLELGDSALYFCASSYTGASGELFFGEGSRLTVL.

Details on this clonotype: Mismatch with germline at one junction end may stem from a read error. The gene calls are TRBV7-7 and TRBJ2-2, with TRBD2 matching over 12 bases. The CDR3 is 17 amino acids. CDR1 is SSHAT and CDR2 is FNYEAQ in the germline V gene (reference sequence). CDR3 sequence reads: CASTLAGGRTNTGELFF. The CDR3 nucleotides are TGTGCTAGCACCCTAGCGGGGGGGCGGACGAACACCGGGGAGCTGTTTTTT.